Below are 5 T cell receptor beta chains sequenced from a single sample in a study of T cells after yellow fever vaccination. TCRdb passed the 5' RACE reads through MiXCR, listing each CDR3 protein once. Among approximately 150,000 distinct CDR3 sequences listed, roughly 8.8% were seen once. The sequences come from CD8+ T cells sorted from PBMCs, collected 45 days after the yellow fever booster vaccination. The origin of the receptors is a man between 18 and 29 years old who received the YFV17D yellow fever vaccine.

V gene TRBV5-5 combines with J gene TRBJ2-1, with 13 positions matching TRBD2. Germline CDR1 reads SGHKS; CDR2 reads YYEKEE (reference sequence). The CDR3 length is 15 residues. The J segment lost 8 bases and the V segment lost 4 bases, leaving 6 bases of the junction unmatched. The CDR3 is CASSATSGGAYEQFF. The CDR3 bases are TGTGCCAGCAGCGCCACTAGCGGGGGGGCCTATGAGCAGTTCTTC.

This clonotype turned up a few times. The V and J genes are TRBV7-6 and TRBJ2-1; tentative D call: TRBD1 (6 bases). Trimming cost V 0 bases and J 7 bases, with 13 bases left between them. CDR3 length equals 15 residues. CDR1 and CDR2 (germline): SGHVS, FNYEAQ. As DNA, the CDR3 is TGTGCCAGCAGCTTAGCCCGGGACAAAGAAAATGAGCAGTTCTTC. The encoded protein is CASSLARDKENEQFF.

This clonotype appeared a few times. V is TRBV5-1 and J is TRBJ1-2; no clear D gene. With 0 bases removed from V and 3 bases from J, the gap between germline ends came to 9 bases. The CDR3 has 14 residues. The germline gives CDR1 SGHRS, CDR2 YFSETQ. The CDR3 is CASSLVGSDYGYTF. DNA for the CDR3: TGCGCCAGCAGCTTGGTAGGATCGGACTATGGCTACACCTTC.

This sequence joins TRBV18 and TRBJ2-1; 15 nucleotides agree with TRBD2. CDR1 is KGHSH and CDR2 is LQKENI in the germline V gene. CDR3 size: 17 residues. J was trimmed by 6 bases and V by 1 base; bases with no gene match: 4. CDR3 protein: CASSPLGLAGGLNEQFF. The CDR3, as DNA: TGTGCCAGCTCACCACTCGGACTAGCGGGGGGGCTCAATGAGCAGTTCTTC.

There are a few counts of this clonotype. The rearrangement joins TRBV6-2 or TRBV6-3 to TRBJ2-7; maybe TRBD1 (6 bases). The germline V gene has CDR1 MNHEY and CDR2 SVGEGT. Trimming removed 8 bases at V and 4 bases at J, with 21 bases between. The CDR3 runs to 15 residues. The CDR3: CASARQEPRRYEQYF. As DNA, the CDR3 is TGTGCCAGCGCCCGACAGGAACCTCGCAGGTACGAGCAGTACTTC.